This TCR beta chain was identified in a study of human T cells and chemical hapten exposure. Study at large: Patients having alopecia areata, totalis or universalis were mostly female.

Trimming removed 5 bases at V and 3 bases at J, with 4 bases between. There are 11 residues in the CDR3. Germline V gene data show CDR1 as MDHEN and CDR2 as SYDVKM. This clonotype was observed many times. Time point given: patch test 2, 6 weeks after DPC sensitization. This sample's treatment: therapeutic diphenylcyclopropenone sensitization with weekly scalp DPC. TCRdb analysed the RACE reads with MiXCR anew, one entry per CDR3 protein. The sample holds tens of thousands of distinct CDR3 sequences, less than 4% seen once. The chain recombines TRBV28 with TRBJ1-2; D not resolved. Sequenced here: whole blood, sampled in connection with sensitization to the hapten diphenylcyclopropenone (DPC). The TCR comes from a man aged 40-50 years with alopecia areata. Some clones in this sample may be carry-over from other donors' samples. The CDR3 is CASSIYYGYTF. DNA of the CDR3: TGTGCCAGCAGTATCTACTATGGCTACACCTTC.